The T cell receptor beta chain under discussion was sequenced for a study of shared clonotypes between healthy human individuals. V lost 4 bases and J lost 5; bases outside the gene matches: 10. Germline V CDR1 and CDR2: SEHNR, FQNEAQ (reference sequence). This CDR3 region has 15 residues. Positive CCR7 selection of CD45RO-negative cells yielded the naive CD8 cells, and terminally differentiated effector memory CD45RA+ cells were excluded. Data came from immunoSEQ multiplex PCR; TCRdb stores just in-frame clones and leaves some out. Of a few million clones in the sample, 80% to 95% were seen once. Sequencing was performed on naive CD8+ T cells from PBMCs. The rearrangement joins TRBV7-9 to TRBJ2-7; 8 nucleotides line up with TRBD1. This clonotype was sampled from a man aged 18 to 30 in good health. Some clones in this sample may be carry-over from other donors' samples. The CDR3 coding sequence is TGTGCCAGCAGCTCACGACAGGGGCCCAACCACGAGCAGTACTTC. Translated: CASSSRQGPNHEQYF.